This TCR beta chain comes out of a study of blood T cell repertoires in COVID-19. The wider study: Researchers got acute and convalescent COVID-19 samples from the United States, Italy and Spain.

Germline lookup yields CDR1 GTSNPN and CDR2 SVGIG (reference sequence). CDR3 length equals 17 residues. Losses at the gene ends were 2 bases for V and 0 bases for J; bases not matched to a gene: 7. The data were produced by immunoSEQ multiplex PCR, yet TCRdb's version contains in-frame clones alone and is incomplete. In the table there are 200,000 to 300,000 clones, approximately 89% of which are singletons. The material sequenced was peripheral blood. The TCR was taken from a woman between 25 and 40 years old with COVID-19, enrolled during active disease. The rearrangement links TRBV30 to TRBJ1-6, with 7 positions matching TRBD1. The CDR3 DNA reads TGTGCCTGGAGTCGAAGACAGGGTAGCTCCTATAATTCACCCCTCCACTTT. This codes for CAWSRRQGSSYNSPLHF.